Listed below are T cell receptor beta chains from one sample, sequenced in a study of lymphopenia after photon versus proton radiotherapy. The method was immunoSEQ multiplex PCR; TCRdb's version includes in-frame clones alone and lacks a portion of them. The data hold 15,000 to 20,000 clones, with around nine tenths observed a single time. Sequencing was performed on peripheral blood, taken from a patient treated with proton-based radiotherapy. The receptors were sampled from a man in his 70s with pancreatic cancer. The CDR3 runs from the conserved cysteine through the conserved F or W. The order of the fields is CDR3 protein, CDR3 DNA, clone size, J gene, V gene, D gene. D genes are given only for firm matches. The size of a clone is reported for some rows only, either as once, few or many, or as a class for expanded clones.

CDR3aa: CASLSQTGSSYNEQFF
CDR3nt: TGTGCCAGCCTAAGCCAGACAGGGAGCTCCTACAATGAGCAGTTCTTC
abundance: -
j_gene: TRBJ2-1
v_gene: TRBV19
d_gene: TRBD1

CDR3aa: CASSPAGGQNTIYF
CDR3nt: TGCGCCAGCAGCCCCGCAGGGGGCCAAAACACCATATATTTT
abundance: once
j_gene: TRBJ1-3
v_gene: TRBV5-1
d_gene: TRBD1

CDR3aa: CASSSENNEQFF
CDR3nt: TGTGCCAGCAGCTCAGAAAACAATGAGCAGTTCTTC
abundance: -
j_gene: TRBJ2-1
v_gene: TRBV7-9
d_gene: -

CDR3aa: CASSQSSAGSTDTQYF
CDR3nt: TGCGCCAGCAGCCAATCATCAGCGGGATCCACAGATACGCAGTATTTT
abundance: -
j_gene: TRBJ2-3
v_gene: TRBV4-1
d_gene: TRBD2

CDR3aa: CASSFLLAKNIQYF
CDR3nt: TGTGCCAGCAGCTTCTTGCTAGCCAAAAACATTCAGTACTTC
abundance: -
j_gene: TRBJ2-4
v_gene: TRBV13
d_gene: -

CDR3aa: CASSLLFPGQGYEQYF
CDR3nt: TGTGCCAGCAGCCTTTTATTCCCGGGACAGGGCTACGAGCAGTACTTC
abundance: -
j_gene: TRBJ2-7
v_gene: TRBV7-6
d_gene: TRBD1

CDR3aa: CASSRTGRGTEAFF
CDR3nt: TGTGCCAGCAGTCGGACAGGTCGCGGTACTGAAGCTTTCTTT
abundance: -
j_gene: TRBJ1-1
v_gene: TRBV6-5
d_gene: TRBD1

CDR3aa: CASSLDHRDPTGNEQFF
CDR3nt: TGTGCCAGCAGTCTAGATCACCGGGACCCAACCGGCAATGAGCAGTTCTTC
abundance: -
j_gene: TRBJ2-1
v_gene: TRBV27
d_gene: -

CDR3aa: CASSEAFATQETQYF
CDR3nt: TGTGCCAGCAGTGAGGCATTCGCAACCCAAGAGACCCAGTACTTC
abundance: -
j_gene: TRBJ2-5
v_gene: TRBV6-1
d_gene: -

CDR3aa: CASSLGQPNSPLHF
CDR3nt: TGTGCCAGCAGCCTGGGACAGCCCAATTCACCCCTCCACTTT
abundance: -
j_gene: TRBJ1-6
v_gene: TRBV2
d_gene: TRBD1

CDR3aa: CASSLGQSTTNEKLFF
CDR3nt: TGCGCCAGCAGCTTGGGACAATCGACAACTAATGAAAAACTGTTTTTT
abundance: once
j_gene: TRBJ1-4
v_gene: TRBV5-1
d_gene: -

CDR3aa: CASSEARGRREQYF
CDR3nt: TGTGCCAGCAGTGAAGCAAGGGGGCGGCGCGAGCAGTACTTC
abundance: few
j_gene: TRBJ2-7
v_gene: TRBV2
d_gene: TRBD1

CDR3aa: CASSDPTLGYTF
CDR3nt: TGTGCCAGCAGTGACCCGACCTTAGGCTACACCTTC
abundance: -
j_gene: TRBJ1-2
v_gene: TRBV6-5
d_gene: -

CDR3aa: CASSLGGSQETQYF
CDR3nt: TGCGCCAGCAGCTTGGGTGGGAGCCAAGAGACCCAGTACTTC
abundance: -
j_gene: TRBJ2-5
v_gene: TRBV5-1
d_gene: -

CDR3aa: CASSDRDTNTEAFF
CDR3nt: TGCGCCAGCAGCGACCGGGATACCAACACTGAAGCTTTCTTT
abundance: once
j_gene: TRBJ1-1
v_gene: TRBV10-2
d_gene: -

CDR3aa: CASSGRDRGLEQYF
CDR3nt: TGTGCCAGTAGTGGCCGGGACAGGGGGCTTGAGCAGTACTTC
abundance: -
j_gene: TRBJ2-7
v_gene: TRBV19
d_gene: TRBD1

CDR3aa: CASSSAQGNQPQHF
CDR3nt: TGTGCCAGCAGCTCGGCTCAAGGCAATCAGCCCCAGCATTTT
abundance: -
j_gene: TRBJ1-5
v_gene: TRBV27
d_gene: -

CDR3aa: CASSSRDRGPWETQYF
CDR3nt: TGTGCCAGCAGCAGCCGGGACAGGGGACCCTGGGAGACCCAGTACTTC
abundance: once
j_gene: TRBJ2-5
v_gene: TRBV5-5
d_gene: TRBD1

CDR3aa: CASSRTGTPGGEAFF
CDR3nt: TGTGCCAGCAGCCGGACCGGGACTCCAGGGGGGGAAGCTTTCTTT
abundance: -
j_gene: TRBJ1-1
v_gene: TRBV7-9
d_gene: TRBD1

CDR3aa: CSVEAAERGANEKLFF
CDR3nt: TGCAGCGTTGAAGCTGCGGAGAGGGGAGCTAATGAAAAACTGTTTTTT
abundance: -
j_gene: TRBJ1-4
v_gene: TRBV29-1
d_gene: -

CDR3aa: CASSVEAGGGNEQFF
CDR3nt: TGTGCCAGCAGCGTAGAGGCAGGGGGAGGGAATGAGCAGTTCTTC
abundance: -
j_gene: TRBJ2-1
v_gene: TRBV9
d_gene: -

CDR3aa: CASSPQDTKNTEAFF
CDR3nt: TGCGCCAGCAGCCCACAGGACACCAAGAATACTGAAGCTTTCTTT
abundance: -
j_gene: TRBJ1-1
v_gene: TRBV5-1
d_gene: -

CDR3aa: CASSPRLAGGSYEQYF
CDR3nt: TGTGCCAGCAGCCCCCGACTAGCGGGGGGATCCTACGAGCAGTACTTC
abundance: once
j_gene: TRBJ2-7
v_gene: TRBV7-8
d_gene: TRBD2

CDR3aa: CASSIRLGGEGMNTEAFF
CDR3nt: TGTGCCAGTAGTATACGGTTAGGGGGCGAGGGGATGAACACTGAAGCTTTCTTT
abundance: -
j_gene: TRBJ1-1
v_gene: TRBV19
d_gene: TRBD1

CDR3aa: CSYDLSVEQFF
CDR3nt: TGCAGCTATGATCTTAGTGTTGAGCAGTTCTTC
abundance: -
j_gene: TRBJ2-1
v_gene: TRBV29-1
d_gene: -

CDR3aa: CASSYPLTCPGEQYF
CDR3nt: TGTGCCAGCAGTTATCCCCTCACCTGTCCGGGCGAGCAGTACTTC
abundance: -
j_gene: TRBJ2-7
v_gene: TRBV6-5
d_gene: -

CDR3aa: CASSSQDSGANVLTF
CDR3nt: TGTGCCAGCAGCTCTCAGGACTCTGGGGCCAACGTCCTGACTTTC
abundance: -
j_gene: TRBJ2-6
v_gene: TRBV7-3
d_gene: -

CDR3aa: CAWRTQGEETQYF
CDR3nt: TGTGCCTGGAGAACACAGGGGGAAGAGACCCAGTACTTC
abundance: -
j_gene: TRBJ2-5
v_gene: TRBV30
d_gene: TRBD1

CDR3aa: CASSLEPSGLRQETQYF
CDR3nt: TGCGCCAGCAGCTTGGAGCCTAGCGGTCTCAGGCAAGAGACCCAGTACTTC
abundance: -
j_gene: TRBJ2-5
v_gene: TRBV5-1
d_gene: TRBD2

CDR3aa: CASSLIQDFNYGYTF
CDR3nt: TGTGCCAGCAGCTTAATCCAGGATTTTAACTATGGCTACACCTTC
abundance: -
j_gene: TRBJ1-2
v_gene: TRBV7-6
d_gene: -

CDR3aa: CASSEQGHTEAFF
CDR3nt: TGTGCCAGCAGTGAACAGGGACACACTGAAGCTTTCTTT
abundance: few
j_gene: TRBJ1-1
v_gene: TRBV6-5
d_gene: -

CDR3aa: CASSRPGLSSYNEQFF
CDR3nt: TGTGCCAGCAGTAGGCCGGGGCTTAGCTCCTACAATGAGCAGTTCTTC
abundance: -
j_gene: TRBJ2-1
v_gene: TRBV27
d_gene: -

CDR3aa: CASSLRENYGYTF
CDR3nt: TGCGCCAGCAGCTTGAGGGAGAACTATGGCTACACCTTC
abundance: -
j_gene: TRBJ1-2
v_gene: TRBV5-1
d_gene: -

CDR3aa: CASSLGAGGMNTEAFF
CDR3nt: TGCGCCAGCAGCTTGGGGGCAGGGGGAATGAACACTGAAGCTTTCTTT
abundance: few
j_gene: TRBJ1-1
v_gene: TRBV5-1
d_gene: TRBD1

CDR3aa: CASSLGSGVTYNEQFF
CDR3nt: TGTGCCAGCAGCTTAGGCTCCGGGGTGACCTACAATGAGCAGTTCTTC
abundance: -
j_gene: TRBJ2-1
v_gene: TRBV11-3
d_gene: -

CDR3aa: CASSPYGLAGSSYEQYF
CDR3nt: TGTGCCAGCAGCCCTTACGGACTAGCGGGGTCCTCCTACGAGCAGTACTTC
abundance: -
j_gene: TRBJ2-7
v_gene: TRBV14
d_gene: TRBD2

CDR3aa: CASSLKGLRQETQYF
CDR3nt: TGTGCCAGCAGCTTAAAGGGGCTGAGGCAAGAGACCCAGTACTTC
abundance: -
j_gene: TRBJ2-5
v_gene: TRBV7-6
d_gene: -

CDR3aa: CASSTNDRGYYGYTF
CDR3nt: TGTGCCAGTAGTACCAACGACAGGGGATACTATGGCTACACCTTC
abundance: once
j_gene: TRBJ1-2
v_gene: TRBV19
d_gene: TRBD1

CDR3aa: CASSRGQGANNVETQYF
CDR3nt: TGTGCCAGCAGCCGTGGACAGGGGGCCAACAACGTTGAGACCCAGTACTTC
abundance: -
j_gene: TRBJ2-5
v_gene: TRBV14
d_gene: TRBD1

CDR3aa: CASTKGSGNTIYF
CDR3nt: TGTGCCAGCACGAAGGGGTCTGGAAACACCATATATTTT
abundance: -
j_gene: TRBJ1-3
v_gene: TRBV11-3
d_gene: -

CDR3aa: CASRVGRSYEQYF
CDR3nt: TGTGCCAGCAGGGTGGGACGGTCCTACGAGCAGTACTTC
abundance: -
j_gene: TRBJ2-7
v_gene: TRBV2
d_gene: -

CDR3aa: CASSVLGFDSPLHF
CDR3nt: TGTGCCAGCAGCGTGCTGGGGTTTGATTCACCCCTCCACTTT
abundance: -
j_gene: TRBJ1-6
v_gene: TRBV9
d_gene: -

CDR3aa: CASSGRQGQPTLNTEAFF
CDR3nt: TGTGCCAGCAGTGGCCGGCAGGGGCAGCCAACCCTGAACACTGAAGCTTTCTTT
abundance: -
j_gene: TRBJ1-1
v_gene: TRBV6-1
d_gene: -

CDR3aa: CASSYRGPSTDTQYF
CDR3nt: TGTGCCAGCAGTTATCGGGGCCCGAGCACAGATACGCAGTATTTT
abundance: -
j_gene: TRBJ2-3
v_gene: TRBV6-6
d_gene: -